The entry below gives a single TCR beta chain sequence along with its context. Its target antigen remains unknown. An end of the junction differs from the germline gene, which may be a read error. The data were taken from a study of blood T cells in healthy people across ages (dated by TCRdb to 2014 to 2015). At the level of the whole study: In model experiments, roughly one uniquely barcoded TCR beta cDNA molecule per two T cells was captured by template switching. To avoid experimental bias, donors of different ages were spread randomly across the sequencing lanes. Four age groups were formed from the donors: young (average approximately 17 years), middle-aged (roughly 38), aged (roughly 58) and long-lived (roughly 81). The study analyzed two additional independent replicas of 1 million unique cDNA reads from the same blood draw for two donors, one aged 18 to 29 and one aged 80 or older. Age-related changes in TCR beta repertoire diversity were measured in the study by deep sequencing normalized with unique cDNA molecular identifiers.

The CDR3 runs 15 amino acids, cysteine and phenylalanine included. Just the 45-base CDR3 DNA is kept, in frame starting at base 1. From a lookup of the germline V gene, CDR1 and CDR2 are SGHTA and FQGNSA. Donors were a few dozen systemically healthy Caucasian individuals from Russia aged roughly 6 to 100 years. Ten milliliters of peripheral blood were drawn from each donor into EDTA-treated Vacutainer tubes. Ficoll-Paque density-gradient centrifugation was used to isolate PBMCs, with at least 6.5 million per sample. Trizol reagent was used to extract total RNA from PBMCs, with at least 6 micrograms per sample. For every donor, flow cytometry on a PBMC aliquot measured the percentage of naive CD45RAhigh/CD27high T cells. Libraries were made using 5' RACE. Sequencing instrument: Illumina HiSeq 2500. The second PCR ran for roughly 6 to 11 cycles and used a J-beta primer mix along with a sample-barcoded 5' primer. Each TCR beta cDNA molecule received a unique molecular identifier from a template-switch 5' adaptor carrying 12 random nucleotides. Each sample yielded at least 2.5 million CDR3-containing paired-end reads. First-strand cDNA synthesis was performed from all RNA using the Mint cDNA synthesis kit, with priming by a TRBC-specific oligonucleotide. Following uracil-DNA glycosylase treatment, a first 18-cycle PCR with universal primers M1SS and BC2_uni_R was performed on all cDNA. As for the original processing: For normalization, 1 million high-quality reads, each with a distinct molecular identifier, were randomly selected from each sample. Reads sharing molecular identifiers were discarded rather than binned into consensus sequences. CDR3 identification, clonotype clustering and error correction used MiTCR with a Q25 quality threshold and the strictest error-elimination algorithm. A nonparametric unseen species model with Euler transformation was used to estimate a lower bound on total TCR beta diversity. The public reads were reanalyzed by TCRdb: fastp trimming at Q25, MiXCR alignment, in-frame beta chains only. Each CDR3 protein appears once, grouped with its most common genes and DNA. Clone size and V and J calls follow TCRdb, not the original study. Present in this sample are hundreds of thousands of distinct CDR3 sequences, 58% of which were seen just once. Around 37% of the sample lies in the top ten.

What the work shows at the level of the full study, not this receptor alone: The long-lived group showed more naive CD4+ T cells, fewer expanded clones and increased TCR diversity than the aged group, suggesting age selection. As age increased, observed TCR beta diversity per million T cells dropped in a roughly linear way, and a significant reduction was already evident by age 40. Estimates of total diversity based on one million sequenced T cells were regarded as lower bounds and as underestimates. The CMV infection status of donors was not known, potentially confounding age-related changes in expanded clonotypes. Bulk unsorted PBMC profiling prevented conclusive comparison of naive and antigen-experienced compartments. There was a strong correlation between observed TCR beta diversity and the percentage of naive T cells measured by flow cytometry.

The sequencing input was blood. The chain employs TRBV7-2 and TRBJ2-7; the D gene is perhaps TRBD2, on 5 matching bases. This receptor was identified in a man aged 55 to 70 in good health. The CDR3 sequence is CVSSYPSLRSYEQYF. The nucleotide sequence reads TGTGTCAGCAGCTATCCTAGCCTCCGATCCTACGAGCAGTACTTC.